This entry is about one TCR beta chain. The table came from immunoSEQ multiplex PCR; TCRdb's copy has only in-frame clones and leaves some out. The sample has around 2,000,000 clones; roughly 91% are singletons. The source of the sample is a study of shared clonotypes between healthy human individuals. This CDR3 spans 16 amino acids. The V end was cut by 0 bases, the J end by 7 bases, with 17 bases between. The germline V gene encodes CDR1 LGHNA and CDR2 YSLEER. CD45RO negativity and positive selection for CCR7 defined naive CD8 cells, a population that excluded terminally differentiated effector memory CD45RA+ cells.

The V and J genes are TRBV4-3 and TRBJ2-3; the D call may be TRBD1 or TRBD2 (6 bases each). Sequenced: naive CD8+ T cells from PBMCs. This receptor was identified in a man younger than 35 in good health. Some clones in this sample may be carry-over from other donors' samples. The CDR3 protein is CASSQDWGAILHTQYF. Written as DNA, the CDR3 is TGCGCCAGCAGCCAAGATTGGGGGGCGATATTGCATACGCAGTATTTT.